This TCR beta chain was found in a study of blood T cells in healthy people across ages. Study conclusions and caveats: From one million sequenced T cells, diversity estimates were lower bounds. The study could not conclusively compare naive and antigen-experienced cells, given its unsorted PBMCs.

Trimming pared 2 bases from V and 0 bases from J, leaving 10 bases between. The CDR3 covers 15 residues. Germline CDR1 SNHLY, CDR2 FYNNEI. A word on this clonotype: Its antigen is not identified.

With a J-beta primer mix and a sample-barcoded 5' primer, a second PCR ran about 7 to 11 cycles. Using its own MiXCR run on the 5' RACE reads, TCRdb lists one record per CDR3 protein. The table has about 940,000 distinct CDR3 sequences, approximately 49% seen once; the top ten hold around an eighth. The chain has TRBV2 and TRBJ1-2; D remains unclear. Sequencing used blood. The sequence was collected from a man aged 30-40 years in good health. CDR3 nucleotides: TGTGCCAGCAGTGAACAGGTCGGAACTAACTATGGCTACACCTTC. This sequence encodes CASSEQVGTNYGYTF.